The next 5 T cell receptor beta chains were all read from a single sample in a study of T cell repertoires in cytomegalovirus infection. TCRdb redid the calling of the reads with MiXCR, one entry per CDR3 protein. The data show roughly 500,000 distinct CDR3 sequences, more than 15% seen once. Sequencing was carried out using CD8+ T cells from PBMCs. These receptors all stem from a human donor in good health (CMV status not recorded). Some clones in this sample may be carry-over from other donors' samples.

The CDR3, as DNA: TGTGCCAGCAGACCCCGGGGAAATCAGCCCCAGCATTTT. Translation: CASRPRGNQPQHF. The V and J genes are TRBV6-5 and TRBJ1-5; D gene unclear. Trimming took off 6 bases at V and 4 bases at J, with 10 bases between the two ends. Germline V CDR1 and CDR2: MNHEY, SVGAGI. CDR3 size: 13 residues.

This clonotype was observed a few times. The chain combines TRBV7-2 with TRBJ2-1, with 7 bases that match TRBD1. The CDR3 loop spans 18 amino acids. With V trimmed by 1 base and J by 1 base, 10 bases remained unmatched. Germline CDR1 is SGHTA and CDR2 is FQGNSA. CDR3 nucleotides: TGTGCCAGCAGCTTAGATCTCGGGCGCAGGGGGTCCTACAATGAGCAGTTCTTC. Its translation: CASSLDLGRRGSYNEQFF.

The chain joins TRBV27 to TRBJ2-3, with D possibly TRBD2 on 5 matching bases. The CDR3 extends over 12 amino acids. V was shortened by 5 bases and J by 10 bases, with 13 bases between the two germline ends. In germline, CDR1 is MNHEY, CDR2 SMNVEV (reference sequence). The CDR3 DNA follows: TGTGCCAGCAGTCCTGGGAGCCCGGCGCAGTATTTT. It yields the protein CASSPGSPAQYF.

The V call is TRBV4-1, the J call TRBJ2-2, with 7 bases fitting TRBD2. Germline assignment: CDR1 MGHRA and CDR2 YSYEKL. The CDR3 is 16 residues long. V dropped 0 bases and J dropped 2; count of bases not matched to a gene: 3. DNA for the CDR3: TGCGCCAGCAGCCAAGAGGGGGGGGGAAACACCGGGGAGCTGTTTTTT. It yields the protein CASSQEGGGNTGELFF.

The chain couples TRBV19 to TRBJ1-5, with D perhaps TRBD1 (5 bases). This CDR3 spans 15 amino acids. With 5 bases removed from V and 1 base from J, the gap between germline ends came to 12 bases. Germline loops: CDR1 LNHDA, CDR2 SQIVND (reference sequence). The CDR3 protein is CASSPKGTSNQPQHF. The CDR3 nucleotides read TGTGCCAGTAGTCCGAAGGGGACGAGCAATCAGCCCCAGCATTTT. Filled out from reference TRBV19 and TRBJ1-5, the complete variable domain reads DGGITQSPKYLFRKEGQNVTLSCEQNLNHDAMYWYRQDPGQGLRLIYYSQIVNDFQKGDIAEGYSVSREKKESFPLTVTSAQKNPTAFYLCASSPKGTSNQPQHFGDGTRLSIL.